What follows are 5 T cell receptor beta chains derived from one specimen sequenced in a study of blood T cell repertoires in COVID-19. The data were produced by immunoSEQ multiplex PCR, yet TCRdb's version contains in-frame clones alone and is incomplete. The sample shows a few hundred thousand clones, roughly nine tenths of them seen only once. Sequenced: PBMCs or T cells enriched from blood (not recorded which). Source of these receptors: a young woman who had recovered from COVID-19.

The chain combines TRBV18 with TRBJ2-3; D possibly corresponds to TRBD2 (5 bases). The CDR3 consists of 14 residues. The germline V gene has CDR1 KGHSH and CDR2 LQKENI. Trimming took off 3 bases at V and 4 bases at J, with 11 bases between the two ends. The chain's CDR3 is CASSPPAGPDTQYF. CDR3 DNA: TGTGCCAGCTCACCCCCTGCGGGCCCAGATACGCAGTATTTT.

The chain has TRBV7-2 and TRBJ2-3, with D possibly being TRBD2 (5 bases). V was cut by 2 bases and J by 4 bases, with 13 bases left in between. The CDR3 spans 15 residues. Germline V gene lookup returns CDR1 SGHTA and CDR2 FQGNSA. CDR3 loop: CASSLTVTRADTQYF. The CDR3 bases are TGTGCCAGCAGCTTAACAGTAACTAGGGCAGATACGCAGTATTTT.

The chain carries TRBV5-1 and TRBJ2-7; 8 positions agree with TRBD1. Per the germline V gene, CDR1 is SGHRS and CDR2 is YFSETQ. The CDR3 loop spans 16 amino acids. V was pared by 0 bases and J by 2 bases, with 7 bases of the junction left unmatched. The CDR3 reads CASSLGPTGATYEQYF. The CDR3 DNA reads TGCGCCAGCAGCTTGGGCCCGACAGGGGCCACCTACGAGCAGTACTTC.

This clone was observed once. The CDR3 protein is CASSYSFAENYGYTF. The DNA of the CDR3 is TGTGCCAGCAGTTACTCCTTCGCAGAAAACTATGGCTACACCTTC. V is TRBV6-2 or TRBV6-3 and J is TRBJ1-2; the D is unclear. Germline CDR1 reads MNHEY; CDR2 reads SVGEGT. V dropped 0 bases and J dropped 2 bases, with 10 bases sitting between them. CDR3 length: 15 residues.

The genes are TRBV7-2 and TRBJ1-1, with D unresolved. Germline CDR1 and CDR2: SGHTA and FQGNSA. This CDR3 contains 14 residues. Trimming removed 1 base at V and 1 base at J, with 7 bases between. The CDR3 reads CASSLVGANTEAFF. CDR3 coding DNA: TGTGCCAGCAGCTTAGTAGGAGCGAACACTGAAGCTTTCTTT.